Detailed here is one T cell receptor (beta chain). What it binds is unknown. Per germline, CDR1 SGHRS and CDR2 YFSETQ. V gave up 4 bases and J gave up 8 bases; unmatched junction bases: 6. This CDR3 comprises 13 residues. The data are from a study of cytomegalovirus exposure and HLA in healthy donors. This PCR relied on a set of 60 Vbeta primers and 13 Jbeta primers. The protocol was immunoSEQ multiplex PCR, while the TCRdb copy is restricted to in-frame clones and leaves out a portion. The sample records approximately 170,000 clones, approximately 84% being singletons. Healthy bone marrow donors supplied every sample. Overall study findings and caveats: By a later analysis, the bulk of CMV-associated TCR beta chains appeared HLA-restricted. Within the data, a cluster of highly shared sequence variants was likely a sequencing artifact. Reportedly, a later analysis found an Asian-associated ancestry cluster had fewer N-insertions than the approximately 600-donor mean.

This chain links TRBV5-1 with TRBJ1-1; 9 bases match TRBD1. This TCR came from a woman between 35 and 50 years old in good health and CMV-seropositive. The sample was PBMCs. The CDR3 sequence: CASSRGQGGEAFF. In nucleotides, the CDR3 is TGCGCCAGCAGCCGGGGACAGGGAGGGGAAGCTTTCTTT.